The 18 T cell receptor beta chains presented below share a single source sample, sequenced in a study of T cell responses to AZD1222 COVID-19 vaccine. Repertoires were generated with immunoSEQ multiplex PCR, while TCRdb's copy carries only in-frame clones and drops some. The table records about 26,000 clones, about 90% of them present only once. This specimen was peripheral blood, taken 28 days after the second AZD1222 dose. Source of these receptors: an adult who received the AZD1222 COVID-19 vaccine.

DNA for the CDR3: TGTGCCAGCAGCTCGGGCACAGATACGCAGTATTTT. This translates into CASSSGTDTQYF. The chain uses TRBV5-4 and TRBJ2-3; D remains ambiguous. Trimming took 3 bases from V and 1 from J, leaving 3 bases between them. The CDR3 loop spans 12 amino acids. CDR1 and CDR2 from the germline V gene are SGHNT and YYREEE (reference sequence).

This rearrangement joins TRBV19 to TRBJ2-1; D remains unclear. Germline-derived CDR1 and CDR2 are LNHDA and SQIVND (reference sequence). CDR3 length equals 11 residues. V lost 7 bases and J lost 4, with 5 bases in between. CDR3 region: CASTGYNEQFF. In DNA, the CDR3 is TGTGCCAGTACTGGGTACAATGAGCAGTTCTTC.

The chain couples TRBV11-2 to TRBJ2-7, with 10 bases fitting TRBD2. V shed 1 base and J 0 bases; nucleotides not matched to a gene: 6. The CDR3 consists of 17 residues. The germline V gene has CDR1 SGHAT and CDR2 FQNNGV. The CDR3 DNA reads as TGTGCCAGCAGCTTAGTCGGCTCTAGCGGGGGCTCCTACGAGCAGTACTTC. Protein: CASSLVGSSGGSYEQYF.

CDR3 sequence: CASSPGGGENEQFF. The CDR3 DNA follows: TGCGCCAGCAGCCCCGGTGGGGGGGAAAATGAGCAGTTCTTC. This rearrangement joins TRBV5-1 to TRBJ2-1, with 7 bases identical to TRBD2. The ends lost 4 bases at V and 7 bases at J; junction bases unmatched: 8. Germline CDR1 and CDR2: SGHRS and YFSETQ. The CDR3 loop spans 14 amino acids.

The rearrangement joins TRBV29-1 to TRBJ1-3, with 10 bases that match TRBD1. The junction had 5 bases not matched to a gene; V was cut back by 6 bases and J by 3 bases. CDR1 SQVTM and CDR2 ANQGSEA come from the germline V gene. The CDR3 extends over 14 amino acids. The CDR3 DNA is TGCAGCGTGAGGGACAGGGGATATGGAAACACCATATATTTT. Its protein is CSVRDRGYGNTIYF.

This rearrangement joins TRBV9 to TRBJ2-1; D ambiguous. This CDR3 is built from 15 residues. CDR1 and CDR2 (germline): SGDLS, YYNGEE. The V and J ends lost 0 bases and 10 bases respectively, with 17 bases between them. The CDR3 DNA follows: TGTGCCAGCAGCGTAGTAAGGCAGGATAAGGGAGAGCAGTTCTTC. Translated, it gives CASSVVRQDKGEQFF.

The J gene is TRBJ2-3, the V gene TRBV11-3; 7 bases line up with TRBD2. V lost 1 base, J lost 2 bases, and 6 bases stayed unmatched. The CDR3 extends over 16 amino acids. Germline CDR1 SGHNT, CDR2 YENEEA. CDR3 sequence: CASSLGLAVNTDTQYF. The CDR3 nucleotides are TGTGCCAGCAGCTTAGGACTAGCCGTTAACACAGATACGCAGTATTTT.

The V call is TRBV28, the J call TRBJ1-3, with TRBD1 identical over 9 bases. The CDR3 contains 14 residues. With V trimmed by 6 bases and J by 0 bases, 0 bases remained unmatched. Germline-derived CDR1 and CDR2 are MDHEN and SYDVKM. This chain's CDR3 is CASRGQGSGNTIYF. Written as DNA, the CDR3 is TGTGCCAGCAGGGGACAGGGCTCTGGAAACACCATATATTTT.

This clone was seen once. The CDR3 DNA reads as TGTGCCAGCAGCTTAGGGGGAGCAGGGGGCTACACTGAAGCTTTCTTT. As protein: CASSLGGAGGYTEAFF. The rearrangement links TRBV7-8 to TRBJ1-1; 8 nucleotides align to TRBD1. The CDR3 loop spans 16 amino acids. CDR1 and CDR2 from the germline V gene are SGHVS and FQNEAQ. Trimming cost V 1 base and J 3 bases; bases outside gene matches: 7.

The chain employs TRBV5-1 and TRBJ2-3; D may be TRBD2 (5 bases). This CDR3 is 18 amino acids long. CDR1 SGHRS and CDR2 YFSETQ come from the germline V gene. Trimming left V 2 bases short and J 0 bases short, with 19 bases between. The CDR3 DNA follows: TGCGCCAGCAGCTTTAATTATCGGACTGGCGGGAGCACAGATACGCAGTATTTT. Amino acids: CASSFNYRTGGSTDTQYF.

The rearrangement joins TRBV7-2 to TRBJ2-7; D remains ambiguous. This CDR3 has 13 amino acids. Deletions cut 1 base from V and 1 base from J, with 5 bases between. Germline V gene sequence: CDR1 SGHTA, CDR2 FQGNSA. This CDR3 reads CASSLVRSYEQYF. CDR3 bases: TGTGCCAGCAGCTTAGTGCGTTCCTACGAGCAGTACTTC.

The chain combines TRBV29-1 with TRBJ1-1, with D maybe TRBD1 (6 bases). The V end was cut by 5 bases, the J end by 7 bases, with 23 bases between. Germline-derived CDR1 and CDR2 are SQVTM and ANQGSEA. The CDR3 covers 15 residues. The CDR3 spells CSVFPHGSRDIEAFF. The CDR3 nucleotides are TGCAGCGTTTTTCCGCACGGCAGCCGGGACATTGAAGCTTTCTTT.

The chain combines TRBV18 with TRBJ2-3; D may correspond to TRBD1 or TRBD2 (6 bases each). Between the trimmed V and J ends, which lost 2 bases and 5 bases, there was a span of 11 bases. The CDR3 runs to 14 residues. The germline V gene has CDR1 KGHSH and CDR2 LQKENI. The DNA for the CDR3 is TGTGCCAGCTCACCAAGGGGGGCCAAAGATACGCAGTATTTT. Protein sequence: CASSPRGAKDTQYF.

This rearrangement joins TRBV6-5 to TRBJ2-3; possibly TRBD1 for D (6 bases). Germline loops: CDR1 MNHEY, CDR2 SVGAGI. The CDR3 is made up of 13 amino acids. V lost 7 bases and J lost 6, with 14 bases in between. For the CDR3, the DNA is TGTGCCAGCATGGGGGCTTGGGATGATACGCAGTATTTT. Amino acid sequence: CASMGAWDDTQYF.

The genes are TRBV10-3 and TRBJ2-2; TRBD1 matches at 9 bases. This CDR3 contains 16 residues. Looked up from germline, CDR1 is ENHRY and CDR2 is SYGVKD. The J segment lost 5 bases and the V segment lost 10 bases, leaving 14 bases of the junction unmatched. CDR3 sequence reads: CATKPQGAMGTGELFF. CDR3 DNA: TGTGCCACCAAACCACAGGGGGCGATGGGGACCGGGGAGCTGTTTTTT.

The V and J genes are TRBV4-3 and TRBJ1-2, with D hard to call. Germline assignment: CDR1 LGHNA and CDR2 YSLEER. V lost 1 base, J lost 4 bases, and 10 bases lay in between. The CDR3 is 14 amino acids. DNA for the CDR3: TGCGCCAGCAGCCAAGCCAGCCTTGGCTATGGCTACACCTTC. Residues: CASSQASLGYGYTF.

Written as DNA, the CDR3 is TGCGCCAGCAGCTACCTAGCGGGGGGATACGAGCAGTACTTC. Its translation is CASSYLAGGYEQYF. The chain recombines TRBV5-1 with TRBJ2-7, with 11 bases that match TRBD2. This CDR3 is 14 amino acids long. CDR1 and CDR2 (germline): SGHRS, YFSETQ. With 3 bases clipped from V and 4 bases from J, the junction kept 3 bases outside the gene matches.

The genes are TRBV7-8 and TRBJ2-3; D perhaps matches TRBD2 (5 bases). This CDR3 spans 15 amino acids. Trimming stripped 5 bases from V and 4 bases from J, with 16 bases between. Germline V gives CDR1 SGHVS, CDR2 FQNEAQ. CDR3 nucleotides: TGTGCCAGCAGCCCGCGGGTGGGTTCAGCAGATACGCAGTATTTT. Amino acids: CASSPRVGSADTQYF.